What follows are 27 T cell receptor beta chains derived from one specimen sequenced in a study of immune evolution from preneoplasia to lung adenocarcinoma. Profiled with immunoSEQ multiplex PCR; TCRdb holds only in-frame clones, not every one. This table has 6,000 to 8,000 clones, roughly 88% appearing once. The source material was FFPE lung adenocarcinoma in situ tissue. These receptor sequences come from a donor of 70 years or more with lung adenocarcinoma.

The chain joins TRBV7-9 to TRBJ2-3, with a tentative D call TRBD1 (6 bases). CDR3 length: 14 residues. CDR1 SEHNR and CDR2 FQNEAQ come from the germline V gene (reference sequence). Trimming left V 5 bases short and J 2 bases short, with 11 bases between. As DNA, the CDR3 is TGTGCCAGCAGCGCACAGGGTTCCACAGATACGCAGTATTTT. Translation: CASSAQGSTDTQYF. The full variable domain, rest sourced from reference TRBV7-9 and TRBJ2-3, is DTGVSQNPRHKITKRGQNVTFRCDPISEHNRLYWYRQTLGQGPEFLTYFQNEAQLEKSRLLSDRFSAERPKGSFSTLEIQRTEQGDSAMYLCASSAQGSTDTQYFGPGTRLTVL.

This clone is large in the sample. The chain couples TRBV5-1 to TRBJ2-1, with 12 bases lining up with TRBD2. V gave up 4 bases and J gave up 8 bases; unmatched junction bases: 7. The CDR3 has 15 residues. Germline assignment: CDR1 SGHRS and CDR2 YFSETQ. The CDR3 is CASSLLAGGPYEQFF. The CDR3 coding sequence is TGCGCCAGCAGCCTCCTAGCGGGAGGGCCCTATGAGCAGTTCTTC.

The chain couples TRBV7-6 to TRBJ2-1; unclear D gene. V was cut by 5 bases and J by 6 bases, with 8 bases left in between. The germline V gene has CDR1 SGHVS and CDR2 FNYEAQ. The CDR3 consists of 12 residues. The CDR3 nucleotides are TGTGCCAGCAGCAACCCTTCCAATGAGCAGTTCTTC. It is translated as CASSNPSNEQFF.

For the CDR3, the DNA is TGTGCCAGCAGAGCCGGGGGATCCTCCTACGAGCAGTACTTC. It translates to CASRAGGSSYEQYF. This chain uses TRBV6-6 with TRBJ2-7; weak D call: TRBD2 (6 bases). V was pared by 6 bases and J by 0 bases, with 12 bases between. The length of the CDR3 is 14 residues. The V gene's germline CDR1 is MNHNY and CDR2 SVGAGI (reference sequence).

The rearrangement uses TRBV7-2 and TRBJ2-3; 7 nucleotides line up with TRBD2. The CDR3 spans 14 residues. V lost 5 bases and J lost 3; bases outside the gene matches: 5. CDR1 is SGHTA, CDR2 FQGNSA, per germline. For the CDR3, the DNA is TGTGCCAGCAGCGTCCCTAGCGGAACAGATACGCAGTATTTT. It codes for CASSVPSGTDTQYF.

This rearrangement joins TRBV7-2 to TRBJ2-7, with 8 bases identical to TRBD1. Germline values: CDR1 SGHTA, CDR2 FQGNSA. The trim removed 5 bases at V and 0 bases at J, leaving 6 bases unmatched. CDR3 length equals 15 residues. DNA of the CDR3: TGTGCCAGCAGCAACCAGCAGGGGGCCTCCTACGAGCAGTACTTC. This codes for CASSNQQGASYEQYF.

CDR3 sequence: CASSLSGGFGNTIYF. The CDR3 bases are TGTGCCAGCAGCTTATCAGGGGGTTTTGGAAACACCATATATTTT. The chain couples TRBV7-3 to TRBJ1-3; 7 nucleotides match TRBD1. J gave up 3 bases and V 2 bases, and 4 bases lay outside the gene matches. The CDR3 totals 15 residues. CDR1 and CDR2 from the germline V gene are SGHTA and FQGTGA.

This clone was detected only a few times. This chain joins TRBV19 and TRBJ1-5; the D gene is possibly TRBD1 (5 bases). Trimming shortened V by 5 bases and J by 7 bases, and 12 bases separated the two germline ends. Germline CDR1 is LNHDA and CDR2 is SQIVND (reference sequence). CDR3 length: 13 residues. CDR3 sequence: CASSAGVRQPQHF. DNA for the CDR3: TGTGCCAGTAGTGCGGGGGTGCGGCAGCCCCAGCATTTT. Based on the CDR3 plus reference TRBV19 and TRBJ1-5, the full variable domain is DGGITQSPKYLFRKEGQNVTLSCEQNLNHDAMYWYRQDPGQGLRLIYYSQIVNDFQKGDIAEGYSVSREKKESFPLTVTSAQKNPTAFYLCASSAGVRQPQHFGDGTRLSIL.

The rearrangement links TRBV5-1 to TRBJ2-2; D is possibly TRBD1 (6 bases). The germline gives CDR1 SGHRS, CDR2 YFSETQ. CDR3 length equals 15 residues. The ends were cut back, 4 bases at V and 2 bases at J, with 12 bases in the middle. The CDR3 loop is CASSPTGQNTGELFF. The CDR3 nucleotides read TGCGCCAGCAGCCCAACGGGACAAAACACCGGGGAGCTGTTTTTT.

This clone has just a few counts. The chain is built from TRBV14 and TRBJ2-1; D gene ambiguous. The CDR3 is made up of 13 amino acids. Per the germline V gene, CDR1 is SGHDN and CDR2 is FVKESK. V was cut by 3 bases and J by 4 bases, with 7 bases left in between. Written as DNA, the CDR3 is TGTGCCAGCAGCCATGGCTCATACAATGAGCAGTTCTTC. Translating it yields CASSHGSYNEQFF.

This chain joins TRBV27 and TRBJ2-5; D is uncertain. V lost 1 base and J 5 bases, leaving 14 bases between the germline ends. CDR1 is MNHEY and CDR2 is SMNVEV in the germline V gene (reference sequence). The CDR3 is made up of 15 amino acids. This CDR3 is CASSLWSGITETQYF. DNA of the CDR3: TGTGCCAGCAGTTTATGGTCAGGCATCACGGAGACCCAGTACTTC.

The chain employs TRBV4-1 and TRBJ1-5; D gene unclear. V shed 1 base and J shed 3 bases, with 10 bases lying between them. The CDR3 totals 15 residues. CDR1 is MGHRA and CDR2 is YSYEKL in the germline V gene. For the CDR3, the DNA is TGCGCCAGCAGCCAAGGATTACGGACCAATCAGCCCCAGCATTTT. It encodes CASSQGLRTNQPQHF.

The chain recombines TRBV6-1 with TRBJ2-6; D not certain. CDR1 is MNHNS and CDR2 is SASEGT in the germline V gene. The CDR3 runs 15 residues. The V gene lost 4 bases and the J gene lost 0 bases, with 7 bases spanning the gap. For the CDR3, the DNA is TGTGCCAGCAGTGGCAGCCACTCTGGGGCCAACGTCCTGACTTTC. Its translation: CASSGSHSGANVLTF.

The rearrangement links TRBV7-3 to TRBJ1-1; TRBD1 might be the D (6 bases). The germline V gene encodes CDR1 SGHTA and CDR2 FQGTGA. This CDR3 spans 14 amino acids. Trimming left V 5 bases short and J 4 bases short, with 14 bases between. The CDR3 DNA reads TGTGCCAGCAGCCAACAGGGATATGGCACTGAAGCTTTCTTT. This sequence encodes CASSQQGYGTEAFF.

The rearrangement links TRBV30 to TRBJ2-7, with 10 bases matching TRBD2. The germline V gene has CDR1 GTSNPN and CDR2 SVGIG (reference sequence). The CDR3 length is 13 residues. V lost 0 bases, J lost 11 bases, and 7 bases stayed unmatched. The CDR3 sequence is CAWSVGAGGGKYF. The CDR3 nucleotides are TGTGCCTGGAGTGTGGGAGCGGGAGGGGGGAAGTACTTC. Drawing the rest from reference TRBV30 and TRBJ2-7, the complete variable domain is SQTIHQWPATLVQPVGSPLSLECTVEGTSNPNLYWYRQAAGRGLQLLFYSVGIGQISSEVPQNLSASRPQDRQFILSSKKLLLSDSGFYLCAWSVGAGGGKYFGPGTRLTVT.

V gene TRBV19 combines with J gene TRBJ1-1; no clear D. This CDR3 region has 15 residues. Trimming removed 4 bases at V and 7 bases at J, with 19 bases between. Germline V gene sequence: CDR1 LNHDA, CDR2 SQIVND (reference sequence). CDR3 in DNA: TGTGCCAGTAGTACGTCCCCGAGGGCGGTCCTTGAAGCTTTCTTT. Encoded protein: CASSTSPRAVLEAFF.

V usage is TRBV5-1 and J usage is TRBJ2-1; 12 bases map to TRBD2. With 0 bases clipped from V and 6 bases from J, the junction kept 4 bases outside the gene matches. The CDR3 totals 16 residues. Germline assignment: CDR1 SGHRS and CDR2 YFSETQ. CDR3 in DNA: TGCGCCAGCAGCTTGGCTAGCGGGAGGGCTTCCAATGAGCAGTTCTTC. This gives the protein CASSLASGRASNEQFF.

The J gene is TRBJ2-3, the V gene TRBV27; the match to TRBD1 covers 8 bases. CDR3 length: 16 amino acids. The V gene's germline CDR1 is MNHEY and CDR2 SMNVEV (reference sequence). V lost 1 base and J lost 4; bases outside the gene matches: 7. The CDR3 reads CASSLFAGGASDTQYF. For the CDR3, the DNA is TGTGCCAGCAGTTTATTTGCAGGGGGCGCATCAGATACGCAGTATTTT.

This chain connects TRBV29-1 to TRBJ2-5; 13 bases align to TRBD2. Trimming removed 3 bases from V and 5 bases from J; junction bases left unmatched: 3. This CDR3 region has 14 residues. Germline V gene sequence: CDR1 SQVTM, CDR2 ANQGSEA. The CDR3 here is CSVDPGLAGETQYF. For the CDR3, the DNA is TGCAGCGTTGACCCGGGACTAGCGGGGGAGACCCAGTACTTC. Full variable domain (remainder filled in from reference TRBV29-1 and TRBJ2-5): SAVISQKPSRDICQRGTSLTIQCQVDSQVTMMFWYRQQPGQSLTLIATANQGSEATYESGFVIDKFPISRPNLTFSTLTVSNMSPEDSSIYLCSVDPGLAGETQYFGPGTRLLVL.

The rearrangement joins TRBV11-3 to TRBJ1-1, with D tentatively TRBD1 (5 bases). Germline V gene lookup returns CDR1 SGHNT and CDR2 YENEEA. This CDR3 region has 12 residues. The V and J ends lost 3 bases and 11 bases respectively, with 13 bases between them. In nucleotides, the CDR3 is TGTGCCAGCAGCTTCCCAGGGTCGGATGCTTTCTTT. Its translation is CASSFPGSDAFF.

The chain joins TRBV6-5 to TRBJ1-2, with 8 bases aligning to TRBD1. Germline trimming cut 2 bases from V and 8 bases from J; bases unmatched to any gene: 13. This CDR3 has 16 amino acids. The germline gives CDR1 MNHEY, CDR2 SVGAGI. The CDR3 sequence: CASSYGIRTGRVGYTF. As DNA, the CDR3 is TGTGCCAGCAGTTACGGCATCCGGACAGGGCGTGTGGGCTACACCTTC.

V usage is TRBV5-5 and J usage is TRBJ1-5; D gene uncertain. This CDR3 has 13 residues. Germline-derived CDR1 and CDR2 are SGHKS and YYEKEE (reference sequence). Between the trimmed V and J ends, which lost 2 bases and 3 bases, there was a span of 6 bases. The CDR3 DNA reads TGTGCCAGCAGCTTTTCAGACAATCAGCCCCAGCATTTT. Its protein is CASSFSDNQPQHF.

The rearrangement uses TRBV6-5 and TRBJ2-7; 9 nucleotides match TRBD1. The CDR3 totals 12 residues. Trimming took 6 bases from V and 4 from J; bases not matched to a gene: 1. Germline assignment: CDR1 MNHEY and CDR2 SVGAGI. The CDR3 region is CASRGQGYEQYF. CDR3 DNA: TGTGCCAGCAGGGGACAGGGATACGAGCAGTACTTC.

This clone was found once. The genes are TRBV29-1 and TRBJ1-2; D unclear. Germline V gives CDR1 SQVTM, CDR2 ANQGSEA. The CDR3 runs 13 residues. V was pared by 3 bases and J by 1 base, with 9 bases between. The CDR3 bases are TGCAGCGTTGAGAAGGCCCTTAACTATGGCTACACCTTC. It translates to CSVEKALNYGYTF.

V gene TRBV19 combines with J gene TRBJ2-1; D gene uncertain. Germline values: CDR1 LNHDA, CDR2 SQIVND (reference sequence). Between the trimmed V and J ends, which lost 6 bases and 6 bases, there was a span of 15 bases. The CDR3 is made up of 14 amino acids. DNA for the CDR3: TGTGCCAGTAGCGTGACGGCCTTCCTCAATGAGCAGTTCTTC. Protein: CASSVTAFLNEQFF. Looking up the rest from reference TRBV19 and TRBJ2-1 gives the full variable domain: DGGITQSPKYLFRKEGQNVTLSCEQNLNHDAMYWYRQDPGQGLRLIYYSQIVNDFQKGDIAEGYSVSREKKESFPLTVTSAQKNPTAFYLCASSVTAFLNEQFFGPGTRLTVL.

This clone turned up a few times. The V call is TRBV30, the J call TRBJ2-7, with TRBD2 matching 12 bases. CDR3 length equals 13 residues. V gave up 3 bases and J gave up 5 bases; unmatched junction bases: 2. CDR1 is GTSNPN, CDR2 SVGIG, per germline (reference sequence). Here the CDR3 reads CAWSGLAGNEQYF. Written as DNA, the CDR3 is TGTGCCTGGAGCGGACTAGCGGGGAACGAGCAGTACTTC.

V usage is TRBV11-1 and J usage is TRBJ2-7; D may be TRBD1 or TRBD2 (5 bases each). Germline V CDR1 and CDR2: SGHAT, FQDESV (reference sequence). The V end lost 0 bases, the J end lost 6 bases, and 9 bases lay between the germline ends. The CDR3 is 13 residues long. Here the CDR3 reads CASSLAGRVEQYF. The CDR3 DNA reads as TGTGCCAGCAGCTTAGCGGGGCGGGTCGAGCAGTACTTC.